Following are 12 T cell receptor beta chains from one sample sequenced in a study of memory CD4+ T cells and cytomegalovirus serostatus. The sort gate was single viable CD3+CD4+CD8-CD45RO+ cells for memory CD4+ T cells. This table comes from immunoSEQ multiplex PCR, and its TCRdb copy is limited to in-frame clones, with some not included. The sample records 35,000 to 45,000 clones, roughly three quarters being singletons. The sample comprised memory CD4+ T cells from blood. These receptors were taken from an adult in good health and CMV-seronegative.

This sequence joins TRBV7-8 and TRBJ1-5; TRBD1 matches 11 bases. This CDR3 is 17 amino acids long. V shed 5 bases and J 7 bases; nucleotides not matched to a gene: 13. Germline CDR1 SGHVS, CDR2 FQNEAQ. Here the CDR3 reads CASSHPYRTGGDQPQHF. CDR3 DNA sequence: TGTGCCAGCAGCCATCCCTATAGGACAGGGGGCGACCAGCCCCAGCATTTT.

The rearrangement links TRBV18 to TRBJ2-7, with 9 bases aligning to TRBD1. CDR1 is KGHSH and CDR2 is LQKENI in the germline V gene. This CDR3 is 19 amino acids long. Losses at the gene ends were 4 bases for V and 7 bases for J; bases not matched to a gene: 23. The CDR3 protein is CASSLSTVLGQGRIGEQYF. The CDR3 DNA reads TGTGCCAGCTCACTGTCGACCGTGTTGGGACAGGGAAGGATTGGGGAGCAGTACTTC.

V is TRBV6-1 and J is TRBJ1-3; D is undetermined. The CDR3 has 16 amino acids. CDR1 is MNHNS, CDR2 SASEGT, per germline. The V end was cut by 1 base, the J end by 0 bases, with 10 bases between. Written as DNA, the CDR3 is TGTGCCAGCAGTGAAGTACACGGGAACTCTGGAAACACCATATATTTT. Its translation: CASSEVHGNSGNTIYF.

The chain recombines TRBV7-9 with TRBJ1-1; 8 positions agree with TRBD1. From germline, CDR1 is SEHNR and CDR2 FQNEAQ (reference sequence). V shed 4 bases, J shed 6 bases, and the junction held 10 bases outside the gene matches. The CDR3 loop spans 15 amino acids. As DNA, the CDR3 is TGTGCCAGCAGCTCCCTTATACCGGGACAGGCTGAAGCTTTCTTT. As protein: CASSSLIPGQAEAFF. The entire variable domain, with the rest obtained from reference TRBV7-9 and TRBJ1-1, is as follows: DTGVSQNPRHKITKRGQNVTFRCDPISEHNRLYWYRQTLGQGPEFLTYFQNEAQLEKSRLLSDRFSAERPKGSFSTLEIQRTEQGDSAMYLCASSSLIPGQAEAFFGQGTRLTVV.

This clone was counted between two and nine times. The chain has TRBV10-3 and TRBJ1-2, with 7 positions matching TRBD1. The J segment lost 0 bases and the V segment lost 6 bases, leaving 7 bases of the junction unmatched. The CDR3 has 15 residues. In germline, CDR1 is ENHRY, CDR2 SYGVKD. CDR3 amino acids: CAISREGAANYGYTF. The CDR3 nucleotides are TGTGCCATCAGCAGGGAGGGGGCCGCTAACTATGGCTACACCTTC.

The chain employs TRBV19 and TRBJ1-1; no reliable D call. Germline loops: CDR1 LNHDA, CDR2 SQIVND (reference sequence). V was clipped by 7 bases and J by 2 bases, with 11 bases between them. The CDR3 is 13 amino acids. In DNA form, the CDR3 reads TGTGCCAGTAATAAGGAGGGAAACACTGAAGCTTTCTTT. This sequence encodes CASNKEGNTEAFF.

This clone occurred once. This chain connects TRBV7-6 to TRBJ1-5, with D unclear. There are 13 residues in the CDR3. CDR1 is SGHVS, CDR2 FNYEAQ, per germline. V was shortened by 5 bases and J by 3 bases, with 8 bases between the two germline ends. CDR3 nucleotides: TGTGCCAGCAGCCACTCTGACAATCAGCCCCAGCATTTT. Protein product: CASSHSDNQPQHF.

The chain carries TRBV18 and TRBJ1-2, with 8 nucleotides matching TRBD1. The CDR3 runs 16 residues. Germline-derived CDR1 and CDR2 are KGHSH and LQKENI. The trim removed 3 bases at V and 5 bases at J, leaving 11 bases unmatched. The DNA of the CDR3 is TGTGCCAGCTCACCGTCCGGGACAGGCGGTCATTATGGCTACACCTTC. Translated: CASSPSGTGGHYGYTF.

As for this clone: The junction differs from germline at one of its ends, possibly a read error. The chain employs TRBV4-2 and TRBJ1-4; perhaps TRBD1 as D (6 bases). The germline gives CDR1 LGHNA, CDR2 YNFKEQ. The length of the CDR3 is 13 residues. CDR3 amino acids: CASSQGGTRGQIF. The DNA of the CDR3 is TGTGCCAGCAGCCAAGGGGGGACGCGGGGACAAATATTT.

In its sample, this clone is medium-sized. The gene calls are TRBV12-2 and TRBJ2-3; the table's D call, TRBD1, has no DNA check behind it. TRBV12-2 is termed a pseudogene. This CDR3 is 17 amino acids long. CDR3 coding DNA: TGTGCAACCCATACCGGGACAGGGGGTTCCCCCGGGGATACGCAGTATTTT. Translated, it gives CATHTGTGGSPGDTQYF.

A few counts support this clone. The chain recombines TRBV4-2 with TRBJ1-1, with D possibly being TRBD1 (6 bases). The germline gives CDR1 LGHNA, CDR2 YNFKEQ. V was cut by 3 bases and J by 0 bases, with 11 bases left in between. The CDR3 totals 15 residues. CDR3 loop: CASSQRTAMNTEAFF. The CDR3 nucleotides read TGTGCCAGCAGCCAGAGGACAGCCATGAACACTGAAGCTTTCTTT.

The chain carries TRBV30 and TRBJ1-1; no reliable D call. Germline CDR1 is GTSNPN and CDR2 is SVGIG (reference sequence). With 0 bases removed from V and 1 base from J, the gap between germline ends came to 3 bases. This CDR3 is built from 12 residues. The CDR3 region is CAWSVPNTEAFF. The CDR3 bases are TGTGCCTGGAGTGTTCCGAACACTGAAGCTTTCTTT.